Included here is one TCR beta chain sequence, with context. The antigen it binds to is not known. The record has no base qualities; no much larger clone is one base away. The immunoSEQ Assay, a bias-controlled multiplex PCR, was used to amplify TCRbeta CDR3 regions from genomic DNA. On the authors' methods: Within the assay, amplification of reference gene primers was used to estimate how many nucleated cells each sample contained. To quantify the absolute abundance of each unique TCRbeta CDR3 rearrangement, sequence reads were collapsed and filtered. Productive Simpson clonality was computed per sample as the square root of Simpson's diversity index over productive rearrangements. Held by TCRdb, this immuneACCESS table contains in-frame sequences only and omits some clones. Under half of the omission traces to an unresolved V gene where checked; the cause of the rest is unknown. Clonal size and the V and J genes are those of that table, whereas D and trimming came from the DNA. The sample yields 25,000 to 30,000 clones; roughly nine tenths were counted once. Under 55% of the sample is held by the ten biggest clonotypes.

This specimen comes from a study of blood T cell repertoires in COVID-19 (dated by TCRdb to about 2020). Describing the broader study: Collaborator samples came from the United States, Italy and Spain and covered acute and convalescent phases of COVID-19. Where HLA class I and class II types were available, the types were taken from metadata supplied by the sample provider, not from assay-based typing. The material from the prospective study consisted of cDNA or gDNA derived from T cells, B-cell-depleted T cells, or PBMCs. A freely available public database, intended as a resource for researchers studying the immune response to SARS-CoV-2, is where the repertoires were released. Samples were obtained from the ongoing ImmuneRACE study (first 160 participants) and from 1,200 or so subjects provided by 6 global collaborators. The sample metadata nearly always contained a de-identified subject ID, COVID-19 status, age in years and sex. The dataset comprised deeply sampled blood TCRbeta repertoires from subjects exposed to, actively infected with, or recovered from COVID-19. What the study reported, not specific to this receptor: The quantity of clinical and demographic metadata differed by source and by participant and was supplied without curation.

The CDR3, cysteine through phenylalanine, is 14 amino acids long. The DNA shown is the 42-base CDR3, in frame from base 1. CDR1 and CDR2, looked up from the germline V gene, are MNHNS and SASEGT. The junction shows trimming of 2 bases on V and 7 bases on J, plus 9 bases between the germline ends. Whole blood was collected in K2EDTA tubes by collaborating institutions according to the institutions' own protocols. For TCRbeta analysis, collaborator samples were shipped as frozen whole blood, as isolated PBMCs, or as DNA extracted from either sample type. Recombination joined TRBV6-1 with TRBJ1-6, with the D segment identity uncertain. Sequenced input: peripheral blood. The clonotype comes from a human donor with acute or convalescent COVID-19. The donor label of this sample is uncertain. The CDR3 reads as follows: CASSENRGNSPLHF. The sequence in DNA is TGTGCCAGCAGTGAAAATAGAGGGAATTCACCCCTCCACTTT.